This TCR beta chain originates from a study of blood T cell repertoires in COVID-19. Looking at the study overall: Collection of acute and convalescent COVID-19 samples took place in the United States, Italy and Spain.

How the authors handled the data: By means of reference gene primer amplification, nucleated cell counts were estimated. Sequenced by immunoSEQ multiplex PCR; TCRdb stores in-frame clones only, minus some. V and J calls and clone size are those listed in that table; D and trimming were worked out from the DNA. The sample consists of fewer than 200,000 clones, about four fifths of them appearing once. CDR1 is MNHEY and CDR2 is SVGAGI in the germline V gene. There are 15 residues in the CDR3. Trimming removed 7 bases from V and 2 bases from J; junction bases left unmatched: 7. Categorization into cohorts depended on clinical history that participants reported.

This chain joins TRBV6-5 and TRBJ1-2; 10 nucleotides align to TRBD1. Source material: PBMCs or T cells enriched from blood (not recorded which). The TCR originated in a man aged 45-65 years who had recovered from COVID-19. The CDR3 loop reads CASMKDRGENYGYTF. CDR3 DNA: TGTGCCAGCATGAAGGACAGGGGGGAGAACTATGGCTACACCTTC.